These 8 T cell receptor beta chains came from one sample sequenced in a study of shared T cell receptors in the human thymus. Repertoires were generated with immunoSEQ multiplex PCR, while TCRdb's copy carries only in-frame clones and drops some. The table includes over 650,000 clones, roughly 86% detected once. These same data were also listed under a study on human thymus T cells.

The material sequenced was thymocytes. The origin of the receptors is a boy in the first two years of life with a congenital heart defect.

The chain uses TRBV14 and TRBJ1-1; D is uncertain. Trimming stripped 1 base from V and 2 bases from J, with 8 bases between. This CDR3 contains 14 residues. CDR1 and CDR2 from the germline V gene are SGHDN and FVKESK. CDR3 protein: CASSQVGGNTEAFF. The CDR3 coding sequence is TGTGCCAGCAGCCAAGTAGGCGGAAACACTGAAGCTTTCTTT.

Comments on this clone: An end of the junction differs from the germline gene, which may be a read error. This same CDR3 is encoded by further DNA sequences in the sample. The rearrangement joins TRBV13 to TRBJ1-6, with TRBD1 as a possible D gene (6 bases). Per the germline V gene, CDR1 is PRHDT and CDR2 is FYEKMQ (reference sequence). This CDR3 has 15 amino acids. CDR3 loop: CASSDGQLNNSPLHF. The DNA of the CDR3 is TGTGCCAGCAGCGACGGACAGCTTAATAATTCCCCCCTCCACTTT.

The CDR3 DNA reads as TGCGCCACCTGTTTTCCGGGAGCAAAGCTCTACGAGCAGTACTTC. This encodes CATCFPGAKLYEQYF. This rearrangement joins TRBV10-2 to TRBJ2-7; a weak D match, TRBD2 (6 bases). Germline CDR1 is WSHSY and CDR2 is SAAADI. The CDR3 sequence is 15 residues long. Trimming cost V 10 bases and J 3 bases, with 22 bases left between them.

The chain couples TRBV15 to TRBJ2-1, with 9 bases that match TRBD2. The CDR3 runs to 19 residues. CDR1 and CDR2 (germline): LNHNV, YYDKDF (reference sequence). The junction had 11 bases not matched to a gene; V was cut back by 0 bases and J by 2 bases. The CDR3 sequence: CATSRDYQTSGPTYNEQFF. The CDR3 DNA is TGTGCCACCAGCAGAGATTATCAGACTAGCGGACCAACCTACAATGAGCAGTTCTTC.

CDR3 sequence (DNA): TGTGCCAGTAGTGTTCAATTGGGGAGGGCCTACGAGCAGTACTTC. Its translation is CASSVQLGRAYEQYF. The chain uses TRBV19 and TRBJ2-7, with 7 bases lining up with TRBD2. V lost 5 bases to trimming and J lost 2 bases; unmatched junction nucleotides: 9. Germline V gene lookup returns CDR1 LNHDA and CDR2 SQIVND (reference sequence). The CDR3 spans 15 residues.

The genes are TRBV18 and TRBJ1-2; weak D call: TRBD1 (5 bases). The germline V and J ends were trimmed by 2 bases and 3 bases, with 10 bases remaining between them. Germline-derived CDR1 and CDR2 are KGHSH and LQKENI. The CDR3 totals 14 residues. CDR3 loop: CASSPKTAYYGYTF. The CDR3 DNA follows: TGTGCCAGCTCACCAAAGACAGCTTACTATGGCTACACCTTC.

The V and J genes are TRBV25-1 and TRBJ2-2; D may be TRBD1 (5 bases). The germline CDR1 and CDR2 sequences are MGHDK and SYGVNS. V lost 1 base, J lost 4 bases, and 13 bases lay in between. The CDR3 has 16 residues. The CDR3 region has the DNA TGTGCCAGCAGTGAATGGGGTCAGGGATTCACCGGGGAGCTGTTTTTT. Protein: CASSEWGQGFTGELFF.

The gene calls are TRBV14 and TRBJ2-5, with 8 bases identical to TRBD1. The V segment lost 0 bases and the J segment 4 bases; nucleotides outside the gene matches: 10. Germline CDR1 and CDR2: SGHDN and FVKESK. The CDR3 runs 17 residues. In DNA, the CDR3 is TGTGCCAGCAGCCAAGATCGGGGCAGGGGGCTTGGAGAGACCCAGTACTTC. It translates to CASSQDRGRGLGETQYF.